Sequencing of this T cell receptor (beta chain) was carried out in a study of blood T cell repertoires in COVID-19. Study-level information: Spain, Italy and the United States supplied samples that represented acute and convalescent COVID-19.

CDR1 and CDR2 (germline): GTSNPN, SVGIG (reference sequence). V gave up 0 bases and J gave up 5 bases; unmatched junction bases: 8. This CDR3 comprises 15 residues. Method: immunoSEQ multiplex PCR; TCRdb's copy keeps in-frame clones and lacks some. Here the sample spans around 220,000 clones, 86% being singletons. Specimen: peripheral blood. The source is a woman aged 45-65 years with COVID-19, enrolled during active disease. This rearrangement joins TRBV30 to TRBJ2-5; TRBD1 matches 8 bases. The CDR3 nucleotides are TGTGCCTGGAGTGTACGGGCAGGGGGCGTCGAGACCCAGTACTTC. Its protein product is CAWSVRAGGVETQYF.